Listed below are T cell receptor beta chains from one sample, sequenced in a study of T cells in Graves' hyperthyroidism and ophthalmopathy. TCRdb fed the multiplex PCR reads into MiXCR, producing one record per CDR3 protein. The table lists a few hundred thousand distinct CDR3 sequences, around 46% of them singletons, with 8% to 8.5% in the top ten. What was sequenced was peripheral blood or thyroid tissue (not recorded which). Receptor source: a woman aged 18-35 years with Graves' hyperthyroidism. The CDR3 runs from the conserved cysteine through the conserved F or W. The order of the fields is D gene, J gene, CDR3 length, V gene, clone size, CDR3 protein, CDR3 DNA. The D gene is left open where the match is weak. For some rows the clone size is stated as once, few or many, or as a class when expanded; others skip it.

D gene: TRBD1; J gene: TRBJ1-2; CDR3 length: 13; V gene: TRBV29-1; clone size: NA; CDR3 protein: CSVESDRVYGYTF; CDR3 DNA: TGCAGCGTTGAATCCGACAGGGTGTATGGCTACACCTTC
D gene: TRBD1; J gene: TRBJ1-1; CDR3 length: 14; V gene: TRBV7-3; clone size: many; CDR3 protein: CASSLGQGASEAFF; CDR3 DNA: TGTGCCAGCAGCTTAGGACAGGGGGCTTCTGAAGCTTTCTTT
D gene: NA; J gene: TRBJ1-4; CDR3 length: 13; V gene: TRBV29-1; clone size: many; CDR3 protein: CSAGRGTNEKLFF; CDR3 DNA: TGCAGCGCAGGGAGGGGAACTAATGAAAAACTGTTTTTT
D gene: TRBD1; J gene: TRBJ1-2; CDR3 length: 14; V gene: TRBV5-1; clone size: NA; CDR3 protein: CARPRTGIWDGYTF; CDR3 DNA: TGCGCCAGACCACGGACAGGGATATGGGACGGCTACACCTTC
D gene: TRBD1; J gene: TRBJ1-2; CDR3 length: 15; V gene: TRBV12-3/TRBV12-4; clone size: NA; CDR3 protein: CASKPGTGGSYGYTF; CDR3 DNA: TGTGCCAGCAAACCCGGGACAGGGGGTTCCTATGGCTACACCTTC
D gene: TRBD1; J gene: TRBJ1-6; CDR3 length: 16; V gene: TRBV5-6; clone size: NA; CDR3 protein: CASSRLWGQLNSPLHF; CDR3 DNA: TGTGCCAGCAGCCGCCTGTGGGGACAGCTAAATTCACCCCTCCACTTT
D gene: NA; J gene: TRBJ2-2; CDR3 length: 15; V gene: TRBV24-1; clone size: few; CDR3 protein: CATSDHDGNTGELFF; CDR3 DNA: TGTGCCACCAGTGATCACGACGGGAACACCGGGGAGCTGTTTTTT
D gene: TRBD1; J gene: TRBJ1-1; CDR3 length: 11; V gene: TRBV29-1; clone size: NA; CDR3 protein: CSAAGTDEAFF; CDR3 DNA: TGCAGCGCAGCCGGGACAGATGAAGCTTTCTTT
D gene: TRBD1; J gene: TRBJ2-2; CDR3 length: 20; V gene: TRBV25-1; clone size: NA; CDR3 protein: CASSESPPGQGRPNTGELFF; CDR3 DNA: TGTGCCAGCAGTGAATCTCCGCCGGGACAGGGGAGGCCCAACACCGGGGAGCTGTTTTTT
D gene: NA; J gene: TRBJ1-1; CDR3 length: 15; V gene: TRBV7-9; clone size: many; CDR3 protein: CASSSNRVVNTEAFF; CDR3 DNA: TGTGCCAGCAGCTCGAACAGGGTGGTGAACACTGAAGCTTTCTTT
D gene: NA; J gene: TRBJ1-1; CDR3 length: 13; V gene: TRBV6-5; clone size: NA; CDR3 protein: CASSYSPGLGAFF; CDR3 DNA: TGTGCCAGCAGTTACTCTCCGGGACTCGGGGCTTTCTTT
D gene: TRBD2; J gene: TRBJ2-5; CDR3 length: 16; V gene: TRBV7-6; clone size: NA; CDR3 protein: CASSSLLAGAGETQYF; CDR3 DNA: TGTGCCAGCAGCTCCCTACTAGCGGGGGCAGGAGAGACCCAGTACTTC
D gene: NA; J gene: TRBJ1-1; CDR3 length: 12; V gene: TRBV6-2/TRBV6-3; clone size: NA; CDR3 protein: CASTYPTAEAFF; CDR3 DNA: TGTGCCAGCACCTACCCGACTGCGGAAGCTTTCTTT
D gene: NA; J gene: TRBJ2-5; CDR3 length: 14; V gene: TRBV6-5; clone size: few; CDR3 protein: CASSYRDGGETQYF; CDR3 DNA: TGTGCCAGCAGTTACCGGGACGGAGGAGAGACCCAGTACTTC
D gene: NA; J gene: TRBJ1-1; CDR3 length: 17; V gene: TRBV10-3; clone size: NA; CDR3 protein: CATHPSGGPSMNTEAFF; CDR3 DNA: TGTGCCACCCACCCTTCGGGCGGGCCCAGTATGAACACTGAAGCTTTCTTT
D gene: NA; J gene: TRBJ2-6; CDR3 length: 10; V gene: TRBV15; clone size: once; CDR3 protein: CATGANVLTF; CDR3 DNA: TGTGCCACTGGGGCCAACGTCCTGACTTTC
D gene: NA; J gene: TRBJ2-6; CDR3 length: 14; V gene: TRBV15; clone size: NA; CDR3 protein: CATSRGDGANVLTF; CDR3 DNA: TGTGCCACCAGCAGGGGTGATGGGGCCAACGTCCTGACTTTC
D gene: NA; J gene: TRBJ1-1; CDR3 length: 16; V gene: TRBV7-8; clone size: many; CDR3 protein: CASRPAEGRANTEAFF; CDR3 DNA: TGTGCCAGCAGGCCCGCGGAGGGAAGGGCGAACACTGAAGCTTTCTTT
D gene: NA; J gene: TRBJ1-2; CDR3 length: 15; V gene: TRBV7-3; clone size: NA; CDR3 protein: CASSLMAGRGLGYTF; CDR3 DNA: TGTGCCAGCAGCCTCATGGCGGGCCGGGGACTAGGCTACACCTTC
D gene: NA; J gene: TRBJ2-5; CDR3 length: 13; V gene: TRBV6-6; clone size: NA; CDR3 protein: CASSPPAMETQYF; CDR3 DNA: TGTGCCAGCAGTCCCCCCGCTATGGAGACCCAGTACTTC
D gene: TRBD1; J gene: TRBJ1-3; CDR3 length: 16; V gene: TRBV2; clone size: NA; CDR3 protein: CASSATGQGSGNTIYF; CDR3 DNA: TGTGCCAGCAGTGCTACCGGACAGGGCTCTGGAAACACCATATATTTT
D gene: NA; J gene: TRBJ2-2; CDR3 length: 15; V gene: TRBV7-2; clone size: few; CDR3 protein: CASSSSDLNTGELFF; CDR3 DNA: TGTGCCAGCAGCTCGTCGGACCTTAACACCGGGGAGCTGTTTTTT
D gene: NA; J gene: TRBJ2-2; CDR3 length: 16; V gene: TRBV10-3; clone size: NA; CDR3 protein: CASSHQLGTNTGELFF; CDR3 DNA: TGTGCCAGCAGTCATCAACTAGGAACGAACACCGGGGAGCTGTTTTTT
D gene: TRBD2; J gene: TRBJ2-7; CDR3 length: 16; V gene: TRBV20-1; clone size: NA; CDR3 protein: CSARVASGDSSYEQYF; CDR3 DNA: TGCAGTGCTAGGGTCGCTAGCGGGGACAGCTCCTACGAGCAGTACTTC
D gene: NA; J gene: TRBJ2-7; CDR3 length: 12; V gene: TRBV29-1; clone size: NA; CDR3 protein: CSASRRDYEQYF; CDR3 DNA: TGCAGCGCCAGCAGGAGGGACTACGAGCAGTACTTC
D gene: NA; J gene: TRBJ1-2; CDR3 length: 13; V gene: TRBV2; clone size: NA; CDR3 protein: CASIEWASYGYTF; CDR3 DNA: TGTGCCAGCATCGAATGGGCTAGCTATGGCTACACCTTC
D gene: NA; J gene: TRBJ2-7; CDR3 length: 14; V gene: TRBV20-1; clone size: NA; CDR3 protein: CSARVQGGSYEQYF; CDR3 DNA: TGCAGTGCTAGAGTCCAGGGTGGCTCCTACGAGCAGTACTTC
D gene: NA; J gene: TRBJ1-3; CDR3 length: 15; V gene: TRBV6-1; clone size: few; CDR3 protein: CASSDGALSGNTIYF; CDR3 DNA: TGTGCCAGCAGTGACGGGGCCCTCTCTGGAAACACCATATATTTT
D gene: NA; J gene: TRBJ1-6; CDR3 length: 13; V gene: TRBV7-2; clone size: many; CDR3 protein: CASSLDHDSPLHF; CDR3 DNA: TGTGCCAGCAGCTTAGATCACGATTCACCCCTCCACTTT
D gene: NA; J gene: TRBJ2-7; CDR3 length: 13; V gene: TRBV20-1; clone size: NA; CDR3 protein: CSAMDYPDYEQYF; CDR3 DNA: TGCAGTGCCATGGACTATCCTGACTACGAGCAGTACTTC
D gene: NA; J gene: TRBJ2-7; CDR3 length: 13; V gene: TRBV7-2; clone size: NA; CDR3 protein: CASSWGPLDEQYF; CDR3 DNA: TGTGCCAGCAGCTGGGGACCCCTTGACGAGCAGTACTTC
D gene: NA; J gene: TRBJ1-2; CDR3 length: 15; V gene: TRBV7-3; clone size: few; CDR3 protein: CASSLPGAGARGYTF; CDR3 DNA: TGCGCCAGCAGCCTACCAGGGGCGGGGGCGCGTGGCTACACCTTC
D gene: TRBD1; J gene: TRBJ1-5; CDR3 length: 13; V gene: TRBV2; clone size: NA; CDR3 protein: CASREQGDQPQHF; CDR3 DNA: TGTGCCAGCAGAGAACAGGGGGATCAGCCCCAGCATTTT
D gene: NA; J gene: TRBJ2-7; CDR3 length: 15; V gene: TRBV6-5; clone size: few; CDR3 protein: CASSPRPTASYEQYF; CDR3 DNA: TGTGCCAGCAGTCCCCGACCGACCGCATCCTACGAGCAGTACTTC
D gene: NA; J gene: TRBJ2-5; CDR3 length: 16; V gene: TRBV7-9; clone size: NA; CDR3 protein: CASSLASKARQETQYF; CDR3 DNA: TGTGCCAGCAGCTTGGCCAGCAAAGCGAGACAAGAGACCCAGTACTTC
D gene: NA; J gene: TRBJ2-7; CDR3 length: 16; V gene: TRBV19; clone size: few; CDR3 protein: CASSIIGREASYEQYF; CDR3 DNA: TGTGCCAGTAGTATAATCGGGCGGGAAGCTTCCTACGAGCAGTACTTC
D gene: TRBD1; J gene: TRBJ2-7; CDR3 length: 14; V gene: TRBV6-1; clone size: NA; CDR3 protein: CASSTGTGGFEQYF; CDR3 DNA: TGTGCCAGCAGTACCGGGACAGGGGGCTTCGAGCAGTACTTC
D gene: NA; J gene: TRBJ1-1; CDR3 length: 13; V gene: TRBV9; clone size: NA; CDR3 protein: CASSDPRGREAFF; CDR3 DNA: TGTGCCAGCAGCGACCCCCGAGGGAGGGAAGCTTTCTTT
D gene: NA; J gene: TRBJ1-1; CDR3 length: 12; V gene: TRBV20-1; clone size: few; CDR3 protein: CSAISGIDEAFF; CDR3 DNA: TGCAGTGCCATAAGTGGGATCGATGAAGCTTTCTTT
D gene: TRBD1; J gene: TRBJ2-2; CDR3 length: 18; V gene: TRBV7-3; clone size: NA; CDR3 protein: CASSLTGRQGMNTGELFF; CDR3 DNA: TGTGCCAGCAGCTTAACCGGGAGACAGGGGATGAACACCGGGGAGCTGTTTTTT
D gene: NA; J gene: TRBJ2-2; CDR3 length: 14; V gene: TRBV20-1; clone size: once; CDR3 protein: CSASDGANTGELFF; CDR3 DNA: TGCAGTGCTAGTGACGGGGCCAACACCGGGGAGCTGTTTTTT
D gene: NA; J gene: TRBJ1-4; CDR3 length: 14; V gene: TRBV12-3/TRBV12-4; clone size: few; CDR3 protein: CASSFPDRDEKLFF; CDR3 DNA: TGTGCCAGCAGTTTCCCTGATCGAGATGAAAAACTGTTTTTT
D gene: NA; J gene: TRBJ1-5; CDR3 length: 15; V gene: TRBV2; clone size: NA; CDR3 protein: CASSTARGPNQPQHF; CDR3 DNA: TGTGCCAGCAGCACGGCGAGGGGACCCAATCAGCCCCAGCATTTT
D gene: TRBD2; J gene: TRBJ2-7; CDR3 length: 16; V gene: TRBV7-2; clone size: few; CDR3 protein: CASSPGTSGLYYEQYF; CDR3 DNA: TGTGCCAGCAGCCCTGGGACTAGCGGTTTGTACTACGAGCAGTACTTC
D gene: NA; J gene: TRBJ1-1; CDR3 length: 12; V gene: TRBV19; clone size: few; CDR3 protein: CASRTSRNEAFF; CDR3 DNA: TGTGCCAGCAGGACCTCGAGGAATGAAGCTTTCTTT
D gene: NA; J gene: TRBJ1-4; CDR3 length: 11; V gene: TRBV7-9; clone size: many; CDR3 protein: CASSRDEKLFF; CDR3 DNA: TGTGCCAGCAGCCGGGATGAAAAACTGTTTTTT
D gene: NA; J gene: TRBJ1-5; CDR3 length: 13; V gene: TRBV12-3/TRBV12-4; clone size: NA; CDR3 protein: CASSLEGRGPQHF; CDR3 DNA: TGTGCCAGCAGTTTAGAGGGGAGGGGGCCCCAGCATTTT
D gene: NA; J gene: TRBJ2-1; CDR3 length: 11; V gene: TRBV7-9; clone size: NA; CDR3 protein: CASSQEGGQFF; CDR3 DNA: TGTGCCAGCAGCCAAGAGGGGGGACAGTTCTTC
D gene: NA; J gene: TRBJ2-7; CDR3 length: 13; V gene: TRBV20-1; clone size: NA; CDR3 protein: CSASSEGRYEQYF; CDR3 DNA: TGCAGTGCTAGCTCGGAGGGCCGGTACGAGCAGTACTTC
D gene: TRBD2; J gene: TRBJ2-7; CDR3 length: 13; V gene: TRBV5-1; clone size: NA; CDR3 protein: CTSSLAGGYEQYF; CDR3 DNA: TGCACCAGCAGTTTAGCGGGAGGCTACGAGCAGTACTTC
D gene: NA; J gene: TRBJ1-1; CDR3 length: 14; V gene: TRBV7-9; clone size: NA; CDR3 protein: CASSLFFREAEAFF; CDR3 DNA: TGTGCCAGCAGCTTATTTTTTAGGGAGGCTGAAGCTTTCTTT
D gene: NA; J gene: TRBJ1-1; CDR3 length: 14; V gene: TRBV7-2; clone size: NA; CDR3 protein: CASSLVAGYGGAFF; CDR3 DNA: TGTGCCAGCAGCTTAGTGGCAGGGTATGGGGGGGCTTTCTTT
D gene: NA; J gene: TRBJ1-1; CDR3 length: 15; V gene: TRBV7-2; clone size: NA; CDR3 protein: CASSLAGLPTAEAFF; CDR3 DNA: TGTGCCAGCAGCTTAGCGGGCCTACCTACGGCTGAAGCTTTCTTT
D gene: NA; J gene: TRBJ2-7; CDR3 length: 14; V gene: TRBV9; clone size: NA; CDR3 protein: CASSVEGSGEEQYF; CDR3 DNA: TGTGCCAGCAGCGTAGAGGGTAGCGGTGAAGAGCAGTACTTC
D gene: TRBD1; J gene: TRBJ1-5; CDR3 length: 12; V gene: TRBV15; clone size: many; CDR3 protein: CAAGQGGQPQHF; CDR3 DNA: TGTGCCGCGGGACAGGGTGGGCAGCCCCAGCATTTT
D gene: NA; J gene: TRBJ1-2; CDR3 length: 14; V gene: TRBV4-3; clone size: NA; CDR3 protein: CASSQDQGPRAYDF; CDR3 DNA: TGCGCCAGCAGCCAAGATCAGGGACCGCGTGCCTATGACTTC